The next 23 T cell receptor beta chains were all read from a single sample in a study of blood T cells in healthy people across ages. Next came a second PCR, run for roughly 6 to 11 cycles, which used a sample-barcoded 5' primer along with a J-beta primer mix. TCRdb independently ran MiXCR on the 5' RACE reads; one entry per CDR3 protein. The sample contains just under 750,000 distinct CDR3 sequences, roughly 20% of which appear only once. The sequenced sample consisted of blood. The receptors shown here come from a man in his 70s in good health.

CDR3 sequence (DNA): TGTGCCACCCAGCCCCCACACTCCTACGAGCAGTACTTC. Protein sequence: CATQPPHSYEQYF. V and J are TRBV11-2 and TRBJ2-7, with D unresolved. Germline V gene lookup returns CDR1 SGHAT and CDR2 FQNNGV. Between the trimmed V and J ends, which lost 10 bases and 0 bases, there was a span of 13 bases. The CDR3 runs 13 residues.

This clonotype has just a few counts. The rearrangement links TRBV29-1 to TRBJ2-6; TRBD2 matches 9 bases. The CDR3 is 17 amino acids. The trim removed 0 bases at V and 0 bases at J, leaving 3 bases unmatched. Per germline, CDR1 SQVTM and CDR2 ANQGSEA. CDR3 in amino acids: CSVEDRLAVSGANVLTF. The CDR3, as DNA: TGCAGCGTTGAAGATCGACTAGCGGTCTCTGGGGCCAACGTCCTGACTTTC.

In this sample, this clonotype turned up a few times. V usage is TRBV20-1 and J usage is TRBJ2-7, with a possible D match to TRBD1 (5 bases). The length of the CDR3 is 15 residues. V lost 3 bases and J 3 bases, leaving 18 bases between the germline ends. CDR1 and CDR2 from the germline V gene are DFQATT and SNEGSKA (reference sequence). This chain's CDR3 is CSASFPHRRLYEQYF. CDR3 in DNA: TGCAGTGCTAGCTTTCCCCACAGGCGGCTCTACGAGCAGTACTTC.

This sequence joins TRBV20-1 and TRBJ1-5; possibly TRBD1 for D (6 bases). This CDR3 is built from 13 residues. Germline loops: CDR1 DFQATT, CDR2 SNEGSKA (reference sequence). V lost 7 bases to trimming and J lost 7 bases, with 17 bases between them. CDR3 bases: TGCAGTGGGATGGGGGGGGCGCGGCAGCCCCAGCATTTT. Protein product: CSGMGGARQPQHF.

The chain joins TRBV2 to TRBJ2-5; perhaps D is TRBD1 or TRBD2 (5 bases each). The V end lost 5 bases, the J end lost 5 bases, and 12 bases lay between the germline ends. Germline values: CDR1 SNHLY, CDR2 FYNNEI. CDR3 length: 13 residues. In DNA form, the CDR3 reads TGTGCCAGCAGTCTAGGGGTAGCGGAGACCCAGTACTTC. Protein: CASSLGVAETQYF.

This clonotype appeared a few times. The rearrangement joins TRBV9 to TRBJ2-2, with D possibly TRBD1 on 6 matching bases. CDR1 is SGDLS, CDR2 YYNGEE, per germline. The length of the CDR3 is 17 residues. V gave up 1 base and J gave up 5 bases, with 18 bases separating them. The CDR3 DNA sequence: TGTGCCAGCAGCGTATTGGGCCAGGGGACGGGTACCGGGGAGCTGTTTTTT. Translation: CASSVLGQGTGTGELFF. Combining the CDR3 with reference TRBV9 and TRBJ2-2 gives the whole variable domain DSGVTQTPKHLITATGQRVTLRCSPRSGDLSVYWYQQSLDQGLQFLIQYYNGEERAKGNILERFSAQQFPDLHSELNLSSLELGDSALYFCASSVLGQGTGTGELFFGEGSRLTVL.

This clonotype was detected a few times. The V call is TRBV4-1, the J call TRBJ2-7; TRBD2 aligns across 10 bases. CDR1 and CDR2 from the germline V gene are MGHRA and YSYEKL. V was clipped by 1 base and J by 4 bases; unmatched bases: 7. CDR3 length: 16 residues. This chain's CDR3 is CASSQVWLAGVYEQYF. The CDR3 nucleotides read TGCGCCAGCAGCCAAGTATGGCTAGCGGGGGTATACGAGCAGTACTTC.

This clonotype was seen a handful of times. J is TRBJ2-1 and V is TRBV29-1; D remains unclear. Deletions cut 7 bases from V and 8 bases from J, with 27 bases between. The CDR3 sequence is 16 residues long. From germline, CDR1 is SQVTM and CDR2 ANQGSEA. The CDR3 reads CSATEEIWSRSYEQFF. CDR3 DNA: TGCAGCGCTACAGAAGAAATATGGTCCCGCAGTTATGAGCAGTTCTTC.

This chain joins TRBV7-9 and TRBJ2-1; TRBD1 agrees at 8 bases. The germline V gene has CDR1 SEHNR and CDR2 FQNEAQ (reference sequence). This CDR3 region has 15 residues. V lost 5 bases to trimming and J lost 8 bases; unmatched junction nucleotides: 11. As DNA, the CDR3 is TGTGCCAGCAGCGATCTAGGACAGGGTGTCTATGAGCAGTTCTTC. Residues: CASSDLGQGVYEQFF. Complete variable domain (other parts from reference TRBV7-9 and TRBJ2-1): DTGVSQNPRHKITKRGQNVTFRCDPISEHNRLYWYRQTLGQGPEFLTYFQNEAQLEKSRLLSDRFSAERPKGSFSTLEIQRTEQGDSAMYLCASSDLGQGVYEQFFGPGTRLTVL.

This chain links TRBV29-1 with TRBJ2-3; 9 bases line up with TRBD1. Germline V gene sequence: CDR1 SQVTM, CDR2 ANQGSEA. This CDR3 is built from 14 residues. V was pared by 4 bases and J by 3 bases, with 5 bases of the junction left unmatched. The CDR3: CSVGQTGGTDTQYF. The CDR3 nucleotides are TGCAGCGTTGGTCAGACAGGGGGTACAGATACGCAGTATTTT.

This clonotype came up a few times. CDR3 bases: TGTGCCAGCAGTGATGGACAAAGCACAGATACGCAGTATTTT. It codes for CASSDGQSTDTQYF. The chain is built from TRBV6-1 and TRBJ2-3, with D perhaps TRBD1 (5 bases). Looked up from germline, CDR1 is MNHNS and CDR2 is SASEGT. The CDR3 consists of 14 residues. Trimming pared 3 bases from V and 0 bases from J, leaving 7 bases between.

This clonotype was seen ten or more times. The chain employs TRBV5-1 and TRBJ1-2; no firm D call. Germline assignment: CDR1 SGHRS and CDR2 YFSETQ. The CDR3 runs 14 residues. The V end lost 0 bases, the J end lost 4 bases, and 10 bases lay between the germline ends. The chain's CDR3 is CASSLDIGGYGYTF. CDR3 DNA sequence: TGCGCCAGCAGCTTGGACATCGGAGGCTATGGCTACACCTTC.

This clonotype showed up just once. The chain is built from TRBV5-1 and TRBJ2-5; 8 bases agree with TRBD2. The end of the DNA fits TRBJ2-7 better, so the J call may be wrong. From germline, CDR1 is SGHRS and CDR2 YFSETQ. This CDR3 has 13 residues. The CDR3 loop is CASSFSSGYEQYF. The CDR3 DNA reads TGCGCCAGCAGCTTTTCTAGCGGGTACGAGCAGTACTTC.

This chain joins TRBV10-3 and TRBJ2-3; a weak D match, TRBD2 (6 bases). Trimming took off 3 bases at V and 2 bases at J, with 15 bases between the two ends. CDR3 size: 16 residues. Per germline, CDR1 ENHRY and CDR2 SYGVKD. This CDR3 is CAISDPSVGNTDTQYF. The CDR3 nucleotides are TGTGCCATCAGTGACCCTAGCGTTGGAAACACAGATACGCAGTATTTT.

This clonotype occurred a few times. The chain carries TRBV20-1 and TRBJ2-5, with TRBD1 identical over 8 bases. TRBJ2-7 explains the end of the DNA better; the J call may be wrong. Germline assignment: CDR1 DFQATT and CDR2 SNEGSKA (reference sequence). CDR3 length: 13 amino acids. The CDR3 here is CSAHTDRAYEQYF. DNA of the CDR3: TGCAGTGCTCATACGGACAGGGCCTACGAGCAGTACTTC.

In regard to this clonotype: A clone one base away is much larger, so this may be a read error. This chain connects TRBV4-1 to TRBJ1-4; the match to TRBD1 covers 9 bases. Germline trimming cut 0 bases from V and 4 bases from J; bases unmatched to any gene: 3. Germline V CDR1 and CDR2: MGHRA, YSYEKL. The CDR3 runs 16 residues. CDR3 nucleotides: TGCGCCAGCAGCCAAGACCCGACAGGGGGTAATGAAAAACTGTTTTTT. Translated: CASSQDPTGGNEKLFF.

This clonotype came up a few times. The rearrangement uses TRBV7-9 and TRBJ2-3; 10 bases map to TRBD2. The germline V gene has CDR1 SEHNR and CDR2 FQNEAQ (reference sequence). V lost 6 bases, J lost 5 bases, and 8 bases stayed unmatched. This CDR3 has 15 residues. The CDR3 is CASSAGTSVRDTQYF. For the CDR3, the DNA is TGTGCCAGCAGTGCCGGGACTAGCGTTCGAGATACGCAGTATTTT. The whole variable domain, remainder taken from reference TRBV7-9 and TRBJ2-3, is DTGVSQNPRHKITKRGQNVTFRCDPISEHNRLYWYRQTLGQGPEFLTYFQNEAQLEKSRLLSDRFSAERPKGSFSTLEIQRTEQGDSAMYLCASSAGTSVRDTQYFGPGTRLTVL.

The table lists this clonotype with a few counts. The chain employs TRBV18 and TRBJ2-2; 8 nucleotides match TRBD1. V trimming: 3 bases; J trimming: 1 base; junction bases outside the gene matches: 4. The CDR3 sequence is 16 residues long. Germline lookup yields CDR1 KGHSH and CDR2 LQKENI. The CDR3 here is CASSPRQGRNTGELFF. As DNA, the CDR3 is TGTGCCAGCTCACCGAGACAGGGGAGGAACACCGGGGAGCTGTTTTTT.

This chain uses TRBV7-2 with TRBJ2-5; TRBD2 matches 8 bases. V was clipped by 8 bases and J by 3 bases; unmatched bases: 11. The CDR3 totals 15 residues. The germline CDR1 and CDR2 sequences are SGHTA and FQGNSA. CDR3 amino acids: CASSPGGSGKETQYF. The CDR3 DNA sequence: TGTGCCAGCTCCCCGGGGGGGAGCGGAAAAGAGACCCAGTACTTC.

This clonotype has just a few counts. The chain links TRBV7-3 to TRBJ2-3, with D perhaps matching TRBD2 (6 bases). From germline, CDR1 is SGHTA and CDR2 FQGTGA. This CDR3 spans 16 amino acids. V lost 2 bases to trimming and J lost 6 bases, with 18 bases between them. The CDR3 here is CASSLPEPGLTDTQYF. The CDR3 DNA is TGTGCCAGCAGCTTACCTGAACCGGGACTCACGGATACGCAGTATTTT.

V and J are TRBV25-1 and TRBJ1-1; 10 bases line up with TRBD1. Trimming took 4 bases from V and 1 from J; bases not matched to a gene: 6. Per the germline V gene, CDR1 is MGHDK and CDR2 is SYGVNS. CDR3 length: 16 amino acids. This CDR3 is CASSGDRGQGNTEAFF. The CDR3 nucleotides are TGTGCCAGCAGTGGCGACAGGGGGCAAGGGAACACTGAAGCTTTCTTT.

This clonotype occurred a few times. The V and J genes are TRBV5-1 and TRBJ2-3; 8 bases are shared with TRBD2. The length of the CDR3 is 15 residues. Germline V lookup: CDR1 SGHRS, CDR2 YFSETQ. V lost 4 bases and J lost 7; bases outside the gene matches: 11. The CDR3 sequence: CASSNTGGPLHTQYF. CDR3 DNA sequence: TGCGCCAGCAGCAACACGGGAGGGCCCCTCCATACGCAGTATTTT. Together with reference TRBV5-1 and TRBJ2-3, the CDR3 gives the full variable domain: KAGVTQTPRYLIKTRGQQVTLSCSPISGHRSVSWYQQTPGQGLQFLFEYFSETQRNKGNFPGRFSGRQFSNSRSEMNVSTLELGDSALYLCASSNTGGPLHTQYFGPGTRLTVL.

The chain links TRBV29-1 to TRBJ2-5, with TRBD2 identical over 7 bases. The length of the CDR3 is 12 residues. V trimming: 5 bases; J trimming: 5 bases; junction bases outside the gene matches: 5. Germline-derived CDR1 and CDR2 are SQVTM and ANQGSEA. CDR3 region: CSVTPRGETQYF. The CDR3 DNA reads as TGCAGCGTTACCCCGCGGGGGGAGACCCAGTACTTC.